Presented here are 17 T cell receptor beta chains from one specimen sequenced in a study of cytomegalovirus exposure and HLA in healthy donors. PCR primers comprised 60 Vbeta and 13 Jbeta primers. Measured with immunoSEQ multiplex PCR; TCRdb has only the in-frame clones, and not every one. Among about 280,000 clones listed, about 90% were seen once. Input material: PBMCs. Receptors originate from a woman aged 18-29 years in good health and CMV-seronegative.

Turning to this clone: The identical CDR3 is also encoded by other nucleotide sequences in the sample. CDR3 residues: CASSYGQGPSPLHF. The CDR3 nucleotides read TGTGCCAGCAGTTACGGGCAGGGGCCCTCCCCCCTCCACTTT. The J gene is TRBJ1-6, the V gene TRBV6-5, with a possible D match to TRBD1 (6 bases). The CDR3 length is 14 residues. V gave up 2 bases and J gave up 13 bases, with 15 bases separating them. Germline CDR1 reads MNHEY; CDR2 reads SVGAGI.

CDR3 coding DNA: TGCGCCAGCAGCTTCCAGACCTATAATTCACCCCTCCACTTT. Residues: CASSFQTYNSPLHF. This sequence joins TRBV5-1 and TRBJ1-6; D not resolved. The CDR3 loop spans 14 amino acids. From germline, CDR1 is SGHRS and CDR2 YFSETQ. Deletions cut 2 bases from V and 2 bases from J, with 5 bases between.

This clone was observed a few times. This sequence joins TRBV2 and TRBJ2-3, with 7 bases aligning to TRBD2. The CDR3 extends over 14 amino acids. In germline, CDR1 is SNHLY, CDR2 FYNNEI. J gave up 6 bases and V 1 base, and 4 bases lay outside the gene matches. CDR3 sequence: CASSEGLAVDTQYF. The CDR3 DNA follows: TGTGCCAGCAGTGAAGGGCTAGCGGTTGATACGCAGTATTTT. Variable domain in full (rest from reference TRBV2 and TRBJ2-3): EPEVTQTPSHQVTQMGQEVILRCVPISNHLYFYWYRQILGQKVEFLVSFYNNEISEKSEIFDDQFSVERPDGSNFTLKIRSTKLEDSAMYFCASSEGLAVDTQYFGPGTRLTVL.

The gene calls are TRBV6-5 and TRBJ2-5, with 8 nucleotides matching TRBD2. With 10 bases clipped from V and 5 bases from J, the junction kept 6 bases outside the gene matches. Germline CDR1 and CDR2: MNHEY and SVGAGI. The CDR3 contains 12 residues. CDR3 amino acids: CATSGRGETQYF. CDR3 DNA: TGTGCCACTAGCGGGCGGGGGGAGACCCAGTACTTC.

This clone has only one observation. This chain joins TRBV6-1 and TRBJ2-4; tentatively, D is TRBD1 (6 bases). V lost 2 bases to trimming and J lost 0 bases, with 8 bases between them. CDR1 and CDR2 (germline): MNHNS, SASEGT. The length of the CDR3 is 15 residues. CDR3 region: CASSERGLAKNIQYF. As DNA, the CDR3 is TGTGCCAGCAGTGAAAGGGGGTTAGCCAAAAACATTCAGTACTTC.

V usage is TRBV9 and J usage is TRBJ2-1; 7 bases line up with TRBD1. The CDR3 runs to 16 residues. Germline V gene sequence: CDR1 SGDLS, CDR2 YYNGEE. The ends lost 5 bases at V and 0 bases at J; junction bases unmatched: 8. CDR3: CASSEKGASSYNEQFF. Here the CDR3 DNA reads TGTGCCAGCAGTGAGAAGGGGGCCAGCTCCTACAATGAGCAGTTCTTC.

V usage is TRBV27 and J usage is TRBJ2-1; a weak D match, TRBD1 (6 bases). Germline V gene sequence: CDR1 MNHEY, CDR2 SMNVEV (reference sequence). V shed 7 bases and J shed 3 bases, with 13 bases lying between them. This CDR3 region has 14 residues. CDR3 protein: CASTHRAHYNEQFF. The CDR3 DNA reads TGTGCCAGCACCCACAGGGCACACTACAATGAGCAGTTCTTC.

V is TRBV5-5 and J is TRBJ2-7; weak D call: TRBD1 (5 bases). Germline V lookup: CDR1 SGHKS, CDR2 YYEKEE (reference sequence). The CDR3 spans 15 residues. Trimming stripped 4 bases from V and 9 bases from J, with 23 bases between. CDR3 nucleotides: TGTGCCAGCAGCCCCCCCCGGGCAGGGAATTTGGTGCAGTACTTC. Translated, it gives CASSPPRAGNLVQYF.

The chain carries TRBV11-2 and TRBJ1-5, with 9 nucleotides matching TRBD1. V lost 5 bases to trimming and J lost 4 bases; unmatched junction nucleotides: 9. Germline-derived CDR1 and CDR2 are SGHAT and FQNNGV. There are 16 residues in the CDR3. CDR3 loop: CASSDGTGFQNQPQHF. For the CDR3, the DNA is TGTGCCAGCAGCGACGGGACAGGGTTCCAGAATCAGCCCCAGCATTTT. Full variable domain (missing parts from reference TRBV11-2 and TRBJ1-5): EAGVAQSPRYKIIEKRQSVAFWCNPISGHATLYWYQQILGQGPKLLIQFQNNGVVDDSQLPKDRFSAERLKGVDSTLKIQPAKLEDSAVYLCASSDGTGFQNQPQHFGDGTRLSIL.

The genes are TRBV6-6 and TRBJ2-7; TRBD1 aligns across 10 bases. V shed 5 bases, J shed 3 bases, and the junction held 4 bases outside the gene matches. This CDR3 region has 14 residues. CDR1 and CDR2 (germline): MNHNY, SVGAGI (reference sequence). The CDR3 region is CASSKTGGDYEQYF. The DNA of the CDR3 is TGTGCCAGCAGTAAGACAGGGGGCGACTACGAGCAGTACTTC.

J is TRBJ1-1 and V is TRBV5-1; D is possibly TRBD1 (5 bases). CDR1 is SGHRS, CDR2 YFSETQ, per germline. The CDR3 extends over 15 amino acids. V shed 0 bases and J shed 3 bases, with 12 bases lying between them. CDR3 sequence reads: CASSLVGQEHTEAFF. The CDR3 DNA reads TGCGCCAGCAGCTTGGTGGGGCAGGAACACACTGAAGCTTTCTTT.

The CDR3 coding sequence is TGTGCCAGCGCCGGACAGCTCCACTACGAGCAGTACTTC. The encoded protein is CASAGQLHYEQYF. The chain recombines TRBV2 with TRBJ2-7, with a tentative D call TRBD1 (6 bases). This CDR3 spans 13 amino acids. V was clipped by 8 bases and J by 3 bases, with 14 bases between them. The germline gives CDR1 SNHLY, CDR2 FYNNEI.

The chain recombines TRBV7-9 with TRBJ2-1; a possible D gene is TRBD2 (7 bases). Per the germline V gene, CDR1 is SEHNR and CDR2 is FQNEAQ (reference sequence). This CDR3 is 12 amino acids long. V was clipped by 10 bases and J by 12 bases, with 19 bases between them. For the CDR3, the DNA is TGTGCCACCTCAGGAGAAGGGGGGGGGCAGTTCTTC. Its protein is CATSGEGGGQFF.

V usage is TRBV19 and J usage is TRBJ1-1; 11 nucleotides align to TRBD1. CDR1 and CDR2 (germline): LNHDA, SQIVND (reference sequence). The CDR3 length is 14 residues. The V and J ends lost 5 bases and 5 bases, in that order; junction bases with no gene match: 4. The CDR3 sequence is CASSWDRGNTEAFF. In DNA, the CDR3 is TGTGCCAGTAGTTGGGACAGGGGGAATACTGAAGCTTTCTTT.

The V and J genes are TRBV10-3 and TRBJ2-3; 13 bases align to TRBD2. The CDR3 covers 18 residues. The J segment lost 0 bases and the V segment lost 3 bases, leaving 6 bases of the junction unmatched. The germline gives CDR1 ENHRY, CDR2 SYGVKD. In DNA, the CDR3 is TGTGCCATCAGTGACGCCGGGACTAGCGGGGTTAGCACAGATACGCAGTATTTT. Residues: CAISDAGTSGVSTDTQYF.

Note on this clone: Other DNA variants within this sample encode the same CDR3. J is TRBJ2-3 and V is TRBV5-1, with D possibly matching TRBD2 (6 bases). V lost 0 bases and J 0 bases, leaving 8 bases between the germline ends. CDR3 length equals 15 residues. Per germline, CDR1 SGHRS and CDR2 YFSETQ. This CDR3 is CASSLDGGSTDTQYF. In nucleotides, the CDR3 is TGCGCCAGCAGCTTGGATGGGGGGAGCACAGATACGCAGTATTTT.

The chain employs TRBV7-2 and TRBJ1-4; D is unresolved. The CDR3 extends over 15 amino acids. V was trimmed by 2 bases and J by 0 bases, leaving 7 bases between them. CDR1 SGHTA and CDR2 FQGNSA come from the germline V gene. Here the CDR3 DNA reads TGTGCCAGCAGCTTAATGTCAACAACTAATGAAAAACTGTTTTTT. This gives the protein CASSLMSTTNEKLFF.